Below, 5 T cell receptor beta chains from the same sample are listed, as sequenced in a study of blood T cell repertoires in COVID-19. Using immunoSEQ multiplex PCR, the repertoire was profiled, and TCRdb retains in-frame clones only, with some absent. The top ten hold over 7% of the sample, which has 150,000 to 200,000 clones, approximately 83% seen once. The specimen was peripheral blood. The receptors stem from a man between 45 and 60 years old with active or convalescent COVID-19.

V and J are TRBV6-2 or TRBV6-3 and TRBJ2-3, with 12 bases matching TRBD2. The germline V gene has CDR1 MNHEY and CDR2 SVGEGT. The CDR3 length is 15 residues. J was trimmed by 5 bases and V by 5 bases; bases with no gene match: 5. CDR3 protein: CASSLLAGGQDTQYF. CDR3 in DNA: TGTGCCAGCAGTCTCCTAGCGGGGGGGCAAGATACGCAGTATTTT.

This clone occurred once. The chain is built from TRBV7-2 and TRBJ2-1; 7 bases line up with TRBD2. CDR3 length: 15 amino acids. CDR1 is SGHTA and CDR2 is FQGNSA in the germline V gene. Trimming at V came to 5 bases and at J to 1 base, leaving 5 bases not matched to a gene. CDR3 DNA: TGTGCCAGCAGCCCCGTGGGGGGGTCCTACAATGAGCAGTTCTTC. Residues: CASSPVGGSYNEQFF.

Concerning this clone: The sample contains more than one DNA sequence encoding this CDR3. This rearrangement joins TRBV12-3 or TRBV12-4 to TRBJ1-2, with D possibly being TRBD1 (6 bases). CDR3 length equals 13 residues. Trimming stripped 4 bases from V and 5 bases from J, with 11 bases between. In DNA form, the CDR3 reads TGTGCCAGCAGTTCTACACAGGGTTATGGCTACACCTTC. Translation: CASSSTQGYGYTF.

This clone occurred once. The chain combines TRBV18 with TRBJ2-3, with TRBD1 identical over 8 bases. The CDR3 runs 15 residues. Germline V CDR1 and CDR2: KGHSH, LQKENI. V shed 1 base and J 3 bases; nucleotides not matched to a gene: 3. DNA for the CDR3: TGTGCCAGCTCACCACAGACAGGGGTAACAGATACGCAGTATTTT. It encodes CASSPQTGVTDTQYF.

The V call is TRBV12-3 or TRBV12-4, the J call TRBJ1-3; TRBD1 aligns across 8 bases. The CDR3 is 13 residues long. The V segment lost 7 bases and the J segment 2 bases; nucleotides outside the gene matches: 1. CDR3 in amino acids: CASKTGAGNTIYF. The CDR3 nucleotides read TGTGCCAGCAAGACAGGGGCTGGAAACACCATATATTTT.